Only a few counts were recorded for the clone carrying this T cell receptor (beta chain). Its specificity is not known. RNA transcripts served as the template for amplifying TCR beta CDR3 regions. A set of HTBI primers served as the primers for a first-round RT-PCR of the TCR CDR3. Each CDR3 protein is one row after TCRdb ran MiXCR on the multiplex PCR reads. Counted here are roughly 500,000 distinct CDR3 sequences, 22% occurring once; the ten biggest clones make up approximately 54%. This record belongs to a study of T cells in Graves' hyperthyroidism and ophthalmopathy. The CDR3 length is 13 residues. The V gene lost 7 bases and the J gene lost 6 bases, with 12 bases spanning the gap. Germline V gene lookup returns CDR1 MNHNS and CDR2 SASEGT. Regarding the study as a whole: Also found in blood were most expanded thyroid clonotypes above 0.001.

The study based diagnoses on clinical symptoms, serum thyroxine and TRAb, thyroid ultrasound and orbital computed tomography. Sequenced input: blood. The receptor was isolated from a woman in her 70s with Graves' ophthalmopathy. This sequence joins TRBV6-1 and TRBJ2-2; D uncertain. As DNA, the CDR3 is TGTGCCAGCACCCCCTCGAGGTCCGGGGAGCTGTTTTTT. It translates to CASTPSRSGELFF.